This TCR beta chain is from a study of monozygotic twins with inflammatory bowel disease. TCRdb re-called the 5' RACE reads and catalogs CDR3 proteins one per entry, DNA excluded. The listing records around 450,000 distinct CDR3 sequences. Total RNA from whole blood was isolated with no T cell sorting. Whole-study findings and limits: Against healthy co-twins, IBD patients had lower TCRbeta diversity (measured by inverse Simpson).

The CDR3 is 15 amino acids. The germline V gene encodes CDR1 SGDLS and CDR2 YYNGEE. On this clonotype itself: Its specificity is unknown.

The chain recombines TRBV9 with TRBJ2-7; absent DNA, TCRdb's TRBD1 call cannot be checked. Sequencing was carried out using blood. This TCR derives from a human donor with ulcerative colitis or Crohn's disease, or a healthy co-twin of an affected twin (not recorded which). The CDR3 loop reads CASSPYSGGSYEQYF.